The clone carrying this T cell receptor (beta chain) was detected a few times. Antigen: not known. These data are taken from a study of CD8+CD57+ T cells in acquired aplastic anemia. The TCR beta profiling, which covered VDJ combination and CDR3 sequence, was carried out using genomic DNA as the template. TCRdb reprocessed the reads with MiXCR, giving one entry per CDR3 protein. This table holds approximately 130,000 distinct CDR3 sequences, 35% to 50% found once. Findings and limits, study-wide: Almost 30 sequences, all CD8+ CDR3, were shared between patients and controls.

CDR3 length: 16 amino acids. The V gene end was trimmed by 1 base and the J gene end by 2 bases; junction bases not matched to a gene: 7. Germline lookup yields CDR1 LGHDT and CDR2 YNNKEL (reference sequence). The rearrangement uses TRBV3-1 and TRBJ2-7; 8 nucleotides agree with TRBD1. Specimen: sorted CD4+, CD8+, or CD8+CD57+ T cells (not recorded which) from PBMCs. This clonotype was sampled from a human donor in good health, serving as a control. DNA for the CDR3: TGTGCCAGCAGCCAAGTTTTCGGGACAGGTACCTACGAGCAGTACTTC. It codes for CASSQVFGTGTYEQYF.